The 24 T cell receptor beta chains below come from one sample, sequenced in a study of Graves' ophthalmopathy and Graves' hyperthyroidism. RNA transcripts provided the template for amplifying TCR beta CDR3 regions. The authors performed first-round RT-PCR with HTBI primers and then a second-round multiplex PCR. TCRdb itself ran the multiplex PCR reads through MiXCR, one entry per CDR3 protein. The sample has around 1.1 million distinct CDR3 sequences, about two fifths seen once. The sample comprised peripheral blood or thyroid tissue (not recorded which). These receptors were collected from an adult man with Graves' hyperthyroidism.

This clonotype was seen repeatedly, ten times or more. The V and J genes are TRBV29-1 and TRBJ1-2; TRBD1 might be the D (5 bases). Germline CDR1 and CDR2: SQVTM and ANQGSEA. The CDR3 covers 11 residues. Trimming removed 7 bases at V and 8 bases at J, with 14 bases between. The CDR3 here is CSAQGPWGYTF. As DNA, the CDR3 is TGCAGCGCGCAGGGTCCTTGGGGCTACACCTTC.

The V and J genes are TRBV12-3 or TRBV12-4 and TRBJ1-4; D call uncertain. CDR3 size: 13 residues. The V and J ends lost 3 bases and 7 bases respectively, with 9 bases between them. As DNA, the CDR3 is TGTGCCAGCAGTTTTGTAACCGCTGAAAAACTGTTTTTT. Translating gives CASSFVTAEKLFF.

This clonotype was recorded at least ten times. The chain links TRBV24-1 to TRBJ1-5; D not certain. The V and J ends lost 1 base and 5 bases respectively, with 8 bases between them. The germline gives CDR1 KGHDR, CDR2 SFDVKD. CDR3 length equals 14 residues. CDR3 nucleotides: TGTGCCACCAGTGATTTCAATAGGGATCAGCCCCAGCATTTT. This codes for CATSDFNRDQPQHF.

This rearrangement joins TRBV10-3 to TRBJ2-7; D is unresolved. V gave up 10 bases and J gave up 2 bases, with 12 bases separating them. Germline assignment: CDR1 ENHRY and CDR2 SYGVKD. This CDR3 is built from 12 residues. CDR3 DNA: TGTGCCACCCGCCTTGGGACCTACGAGCAGTACTTC. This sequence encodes CATRLGTYEQYF.

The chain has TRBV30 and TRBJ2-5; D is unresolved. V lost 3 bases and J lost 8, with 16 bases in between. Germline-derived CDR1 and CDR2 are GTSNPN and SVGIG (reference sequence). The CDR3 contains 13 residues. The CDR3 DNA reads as TGTGCCTGGAGAACTCCAATCCCCGTCACCCAGTACTTC. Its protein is CAWRTPIPVTQYF.

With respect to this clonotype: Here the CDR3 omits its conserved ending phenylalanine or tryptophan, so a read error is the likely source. CDR3 coding DNA: TGTGCCAGTAGGGGAAGGACAGGGACTTTCTACGAGCAGTACCTC. Translated, it gives CASRGRTGTFYEQYL. The J gene is TRBJ2-7, the V gene TRBV19; 8 bases agree with TRBD1. V gave up 6 bases and J gave up 3 bases; unmatched junction bases: 10. This CDR3 contains 15 residues. CDR1 is LNHDA and CDR2 is SQIVND in the germline V gene (reference sequence).

CDR3 protein: CATSRDQSGGYEQYF. CDR3 sequence (DNA): TGTGCCACCAGCAGAGATCAATCGGGTGGCTACGAGCAGTACTTC. The J gene is TRBJ2-7, the V gene TRBV15; D is unresolved. The CDR3 covers 15 residues. V lost 0 bases and J lost 3, with 12 bases in between. Germline lookup yields CDR1 LNHNV and CDR2 YYDKDF (reference sequence).

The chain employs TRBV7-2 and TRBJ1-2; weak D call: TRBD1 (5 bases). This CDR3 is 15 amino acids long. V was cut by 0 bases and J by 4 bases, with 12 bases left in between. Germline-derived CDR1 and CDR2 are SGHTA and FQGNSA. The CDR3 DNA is TGTGCCAGCAGCTTAGCGGAGGGACGGATCTATGGCTACACCTTC. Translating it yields CASSLAEGRIYGYTF.

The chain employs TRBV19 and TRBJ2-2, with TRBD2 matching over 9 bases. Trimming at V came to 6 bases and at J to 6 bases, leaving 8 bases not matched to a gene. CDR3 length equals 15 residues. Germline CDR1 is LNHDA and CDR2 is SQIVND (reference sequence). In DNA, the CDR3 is TGTGCCAGTAGATGGGGACTAGCCGGACCCGGGGAGCTGTTTTTT. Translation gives CASRWGLAGPGELFF.

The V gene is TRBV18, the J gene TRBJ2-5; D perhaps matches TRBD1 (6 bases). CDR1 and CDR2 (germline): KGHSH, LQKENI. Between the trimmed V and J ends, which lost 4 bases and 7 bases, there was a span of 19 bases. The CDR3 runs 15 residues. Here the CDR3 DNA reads TGTGCCAGCTCACTACGGGACGACCCAGGGGTGACCCAGTACTTC. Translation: CASSLRDDPGVTQYF.

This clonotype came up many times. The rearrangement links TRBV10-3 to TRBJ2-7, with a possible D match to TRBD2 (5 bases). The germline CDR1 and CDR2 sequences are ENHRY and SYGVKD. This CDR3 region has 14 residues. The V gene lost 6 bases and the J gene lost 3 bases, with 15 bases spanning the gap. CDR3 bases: TGTGCCATCAGCCAAAGTGAGGGTAACTACGAGCAGTACTTC. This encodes CAISQSEGNYEQYF.

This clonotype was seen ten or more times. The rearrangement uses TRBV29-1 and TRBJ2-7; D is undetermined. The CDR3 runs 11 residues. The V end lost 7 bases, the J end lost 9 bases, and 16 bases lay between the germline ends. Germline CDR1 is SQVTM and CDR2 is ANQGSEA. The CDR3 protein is CSASSPRGQYF. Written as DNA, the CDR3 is TGCAGCGCCTCCTCTCCCCGAGGGCAGTACTTC.

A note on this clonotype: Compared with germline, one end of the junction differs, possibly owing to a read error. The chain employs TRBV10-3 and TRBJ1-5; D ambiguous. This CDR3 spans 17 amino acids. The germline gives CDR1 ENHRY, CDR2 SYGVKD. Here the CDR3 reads CASSLAGYEGGNQPQHF. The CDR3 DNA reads TGTGCCAGCAGTTTGGCGGGGTATGAGGGTGGCAATCAGCCCCAGCATTTT.

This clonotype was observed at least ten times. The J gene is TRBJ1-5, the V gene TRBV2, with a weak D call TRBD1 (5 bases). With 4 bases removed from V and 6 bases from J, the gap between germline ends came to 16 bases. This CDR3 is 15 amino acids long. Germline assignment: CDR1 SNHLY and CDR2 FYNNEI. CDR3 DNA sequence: TGTGCCAGCAGTGTTCCCAGGGTTCGGGTTCAGCCCCAGCATTTT. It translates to CASSVPRVRVQPQHF.

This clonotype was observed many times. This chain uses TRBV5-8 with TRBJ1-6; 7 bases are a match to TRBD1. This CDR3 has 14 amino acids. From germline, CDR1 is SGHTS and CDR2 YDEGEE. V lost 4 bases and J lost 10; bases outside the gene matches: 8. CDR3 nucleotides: TGTGCCAGCAGCCGACAGGGTTACCAGTCACCCCTCCACTTT. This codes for CASSRQGYQSPLHF.

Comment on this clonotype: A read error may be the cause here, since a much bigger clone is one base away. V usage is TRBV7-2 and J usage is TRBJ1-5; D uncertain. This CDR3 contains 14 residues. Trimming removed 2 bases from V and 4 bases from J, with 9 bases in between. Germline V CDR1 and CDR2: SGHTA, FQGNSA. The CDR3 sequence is CASSLTAENQPQHF. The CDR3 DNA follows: TGTGCCAGCAGCTTAACGGCCGAGAATCAGCCCCAGCATTTT.

This CDR3 is CATTGQPQHF. The CDR3 DNA reads as TGTGCCACAACCGGTCAGCCCCAGCATTTT. The chain couples TRBV24-1 to TRBJ1-5; the D is unclear. The V gene's germline CDR1 is KGHDR and CDR2 SFDVKD. Trimming took 10 bases from V and 6 from J, leaving 6 bases between them. CDR3 size: 10 residues.

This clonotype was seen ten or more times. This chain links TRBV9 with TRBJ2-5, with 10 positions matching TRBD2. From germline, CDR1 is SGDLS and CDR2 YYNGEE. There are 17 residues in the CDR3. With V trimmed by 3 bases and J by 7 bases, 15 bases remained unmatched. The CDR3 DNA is TGTGCCAGCAGCGCTGGACCGAACAGCGGGGGGGCCGGGACCCAGTACTTC. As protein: CASSAGPNSGGAGTQYF.

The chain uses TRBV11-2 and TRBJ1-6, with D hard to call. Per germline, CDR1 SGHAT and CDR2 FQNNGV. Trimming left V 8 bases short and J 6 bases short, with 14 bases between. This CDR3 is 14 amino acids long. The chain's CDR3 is CASLQTGSNSPLHF. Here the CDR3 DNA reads TGTGCCAGCCTTCAAACGGGAAGTAATTCACCCCTCCACTTT.

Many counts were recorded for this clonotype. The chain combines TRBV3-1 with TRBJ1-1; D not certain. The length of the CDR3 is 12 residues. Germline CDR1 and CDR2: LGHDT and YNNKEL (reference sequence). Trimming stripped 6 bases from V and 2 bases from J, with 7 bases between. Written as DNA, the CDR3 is TGTGCCAGCAGTCAATCAAACACTGAAGCTTTCTTT. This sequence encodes CASSQSNTEAFF. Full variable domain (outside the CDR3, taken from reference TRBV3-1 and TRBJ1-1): DTAVSQTPKYLVTQMGNDKSIKCEQNLGHDTMYWYKQDSKKFLKIMFSYNNKELIINETVPNRFSPKSPDKAHLNLHINSLELGDSAVYFCASSQSNTEAFFGQGTRLTVV.

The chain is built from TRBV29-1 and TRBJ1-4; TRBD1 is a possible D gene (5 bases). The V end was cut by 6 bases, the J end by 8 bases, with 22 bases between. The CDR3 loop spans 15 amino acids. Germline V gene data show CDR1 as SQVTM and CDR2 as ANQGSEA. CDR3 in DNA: TGCAGCGTAGGTCGGAGGGGCGCCAGAGAGGAAAAACTGTTTTTT. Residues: CSVGRRGAREEKLFF.

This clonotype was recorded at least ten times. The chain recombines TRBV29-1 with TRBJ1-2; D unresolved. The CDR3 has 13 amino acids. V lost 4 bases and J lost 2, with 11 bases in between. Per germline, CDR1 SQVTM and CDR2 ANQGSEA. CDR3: CSVGLDYNYGYTF. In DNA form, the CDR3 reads TGCAGCGTTGGGCTTGATTACAACTATGGCTACACCTTC.

DNA of the CDR3: TGTGCCAGATGGGACAGTGGAAGATCCTACGAGCAGTACTTC. Protein sequence: CARWDSGRSYEQYF. The chain carries TRBV2 and TRBJ2-7; 7 positions match TRBD1. J was trimmed by 1 base and V by 9 bases; bases with no gene match: 9. CDR1 is SNHLY, CDR2 FYNNEI, per germline. The CDR3 consists of 14 residues.

CDR3 residues: CATSRYSIPWQEAFF. In DNA form, the CDR3 reads TGTGCCACCAGCAGGTACTCTATCCCCTGGCAGGAAGCTTTCTTT. The genes are TRBV15 and TRBJ1-1; no definite D call. Trimming stripped 3 bases from V and 8 bases from J, with 19 bases between. There are 15 residues in the CDR3. Germline assignment: CDR1 LNHNV and CDR2 YYDKDF (reference sequence).